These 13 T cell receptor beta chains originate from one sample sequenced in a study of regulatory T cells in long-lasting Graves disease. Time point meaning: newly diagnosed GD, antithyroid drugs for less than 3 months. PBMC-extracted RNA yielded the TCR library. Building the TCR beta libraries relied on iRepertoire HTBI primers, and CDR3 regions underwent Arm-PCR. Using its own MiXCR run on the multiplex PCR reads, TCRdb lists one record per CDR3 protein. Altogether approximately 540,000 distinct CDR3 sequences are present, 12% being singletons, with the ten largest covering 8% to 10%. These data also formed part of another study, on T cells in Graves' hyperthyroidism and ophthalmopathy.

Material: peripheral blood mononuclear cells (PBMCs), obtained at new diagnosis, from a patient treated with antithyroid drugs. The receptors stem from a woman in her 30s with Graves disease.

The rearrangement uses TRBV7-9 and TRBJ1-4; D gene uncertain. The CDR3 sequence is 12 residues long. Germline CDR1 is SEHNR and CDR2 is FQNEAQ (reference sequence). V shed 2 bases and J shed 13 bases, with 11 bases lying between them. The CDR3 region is CASSLLAKRLFF. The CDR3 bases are TGTGCCAGCAGCTTACTAGCCAAACGACTGTTTTTT.

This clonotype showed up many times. CDR3 region: CASSFVLGTGGEKLFF. The CDR3 nucleotides are TGTGCCAGCAGTTTTGTCCTAGGGACAGGGGGTGAAAAACTGTTTTTT. The chain uses TRBV28 and TRBJ1-4; 11 nucleotides match TRBD1. The J segment lost 7 bases and the V segment lost 3 bases, leaving 7 bases of the junction unmatched. The germline V gene encodes CDR1 MDHEN and CDR2 SYDVKM. The CDR3 totals 16 residues. Full variable domain (outside the CDR3, taken from reference TRBV28 and TRBJ1-4): DVKVTQSSRYLVKRTGEKVFLECVQDMDHENMFWYRQDPGLGLRLIYFSYDVKMKEKGDIPEGYSVSREKKERFSLILESASTNQTSMYLCASSFVLGTGGEKLFFGSGTQLSVL.

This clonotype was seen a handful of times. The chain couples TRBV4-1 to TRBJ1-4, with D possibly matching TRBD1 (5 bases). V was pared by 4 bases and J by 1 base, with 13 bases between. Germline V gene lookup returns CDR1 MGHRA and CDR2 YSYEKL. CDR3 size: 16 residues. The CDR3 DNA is TGCGCCAGCAGCCCCACAGGAGTTGGAACTAATGAAAAACTGTTTTTT. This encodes CASSPTGVGTNEKLFF.

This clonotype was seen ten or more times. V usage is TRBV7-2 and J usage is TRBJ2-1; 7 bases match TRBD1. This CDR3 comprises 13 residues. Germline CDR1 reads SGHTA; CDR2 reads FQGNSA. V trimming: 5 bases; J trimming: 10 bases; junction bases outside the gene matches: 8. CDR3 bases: TGTGCCAGCAGCCCCAGACAGGGCTGGGAGCAGTTCTTC. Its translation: CASSPRQGWEQFF.

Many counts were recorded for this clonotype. The CDR3 nucleotides are TGTGCCAGCACGATAGCGGGGAACTCCTACGAGCAGTACTTC. This gives the protein CASTIAGNSYEQYF. J is TRBJ2-7 and V is TRBV28, with TRBD2 matching 8 bases. CDR1 is MDHEN and CDR2 is SYDVKM in the germline V gene. CDR3 length: 14 residues. Trimming took 7 bases from V and 0 from J; bases not matched to a gene: 5.

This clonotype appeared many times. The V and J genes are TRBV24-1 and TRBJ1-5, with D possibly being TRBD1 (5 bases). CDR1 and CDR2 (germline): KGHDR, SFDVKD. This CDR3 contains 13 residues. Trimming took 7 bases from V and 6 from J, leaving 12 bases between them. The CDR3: CATSTSGGQPQHF. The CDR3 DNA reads TGTGCCACCAGCACCTCCGGGGGTCAGCCCCAGCATTTT.

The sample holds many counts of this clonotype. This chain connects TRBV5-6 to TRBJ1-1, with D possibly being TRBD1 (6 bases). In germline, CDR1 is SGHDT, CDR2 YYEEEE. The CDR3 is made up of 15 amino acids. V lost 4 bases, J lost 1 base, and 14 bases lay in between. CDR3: CASSRWGTPNTEAFF. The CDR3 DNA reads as TGTGCCAGCAGCCGGTGGGGGACACCGAACACTGAAGCTTTCTTT. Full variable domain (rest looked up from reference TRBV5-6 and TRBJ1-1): DAGVTQSPTHLIKTRGQQVTLRCSPKSGHDTVSWYQQALGQGPQFIFQYYEEEERQRGNFPDRFSGHQFPNYSSELNVNALLLGDSALYLCASSRWGTPNTEAFFGQGTRLTVV.

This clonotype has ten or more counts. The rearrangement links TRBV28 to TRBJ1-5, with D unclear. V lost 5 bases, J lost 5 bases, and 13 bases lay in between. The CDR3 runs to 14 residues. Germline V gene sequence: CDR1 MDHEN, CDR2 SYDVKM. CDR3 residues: CASSPNTSHQPQHF. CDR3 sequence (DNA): TGTGCCAGCAGTCCGAACACGAGTCATCAGCCCCAGCATTTT.

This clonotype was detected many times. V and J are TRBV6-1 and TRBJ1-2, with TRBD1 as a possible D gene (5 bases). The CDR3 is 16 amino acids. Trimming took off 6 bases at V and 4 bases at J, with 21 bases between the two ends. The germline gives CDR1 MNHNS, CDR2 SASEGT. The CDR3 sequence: CASSEETSYRSYGYTF. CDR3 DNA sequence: TGTGCCAGCAGCGAGGAAACTAGCTACAGGAGCTATGGCTACACCTTC.

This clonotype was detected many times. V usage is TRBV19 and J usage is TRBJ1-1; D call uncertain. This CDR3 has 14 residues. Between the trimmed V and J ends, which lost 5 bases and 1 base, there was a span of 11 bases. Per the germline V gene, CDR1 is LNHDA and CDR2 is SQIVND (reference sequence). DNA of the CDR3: TGTGCCAGTAGTCTCACAGATTGGAACACTGAAGCTTTCTTT. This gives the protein CASSLTDWNTEAFF.

This CDR3 reads CASSASGRGEQFF. The CDR3 bases are TGTGCCAGCAGCGCGTCGGGGAGGGGTGAGCAGTTCTTC. The rearrangement joins TRBV9 to TRBJ2-1; 7 bases fit TRBD2. CDR1 is SGDLS and CDR2 is YYNGEE in the germline V gene. The J segment lost 9 bases and the V segment lost 3 bases, leaving 6 bases of the junction unmatched. CDR3 length: 13 amino acids.

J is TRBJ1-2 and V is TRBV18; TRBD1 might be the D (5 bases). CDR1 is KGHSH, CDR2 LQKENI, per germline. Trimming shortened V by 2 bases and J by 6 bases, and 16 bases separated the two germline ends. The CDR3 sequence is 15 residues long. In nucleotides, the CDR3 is TGTGCCAGCTCACCAACAAAAGGGGCCAGGGATGGCTACACCTTC. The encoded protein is CASSPTKGARDGYTF.

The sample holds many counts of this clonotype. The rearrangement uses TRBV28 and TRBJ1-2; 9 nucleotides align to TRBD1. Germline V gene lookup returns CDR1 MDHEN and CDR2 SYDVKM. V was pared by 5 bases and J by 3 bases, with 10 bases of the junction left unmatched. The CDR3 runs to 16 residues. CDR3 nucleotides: TGTGCCAGCAGTGCATTACAGGGGGCGGTGGACTATGGCTACACCTTC. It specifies CASSALQGAVDYGYTF.